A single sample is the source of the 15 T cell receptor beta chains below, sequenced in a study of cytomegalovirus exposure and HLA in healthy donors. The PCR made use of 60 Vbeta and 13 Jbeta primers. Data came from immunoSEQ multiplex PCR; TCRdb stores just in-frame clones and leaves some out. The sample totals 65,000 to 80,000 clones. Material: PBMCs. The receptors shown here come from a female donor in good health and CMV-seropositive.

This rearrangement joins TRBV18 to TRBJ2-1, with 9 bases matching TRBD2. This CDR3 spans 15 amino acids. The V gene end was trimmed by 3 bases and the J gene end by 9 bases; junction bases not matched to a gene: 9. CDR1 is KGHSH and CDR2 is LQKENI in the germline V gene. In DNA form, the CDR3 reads TGTGCCAGCTCACCGGCTGCGGGAGGGCGGGTTGAGCAGTTCTTC. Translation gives CASSPAAGGRVEQFF.

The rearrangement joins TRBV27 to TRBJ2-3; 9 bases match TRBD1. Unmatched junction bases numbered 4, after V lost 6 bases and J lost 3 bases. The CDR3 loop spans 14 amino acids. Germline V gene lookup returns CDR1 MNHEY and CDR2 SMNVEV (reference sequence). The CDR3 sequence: CASRGTGWTDTQYF. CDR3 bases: TGTGCCAGCAGGGGGACAGGGTGGACAGATACGCAGTATTTT.

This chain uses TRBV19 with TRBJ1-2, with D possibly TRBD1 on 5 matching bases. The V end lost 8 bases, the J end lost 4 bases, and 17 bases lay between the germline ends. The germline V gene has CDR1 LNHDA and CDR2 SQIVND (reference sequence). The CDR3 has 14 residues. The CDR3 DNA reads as TGTGCCAGTTTCGACGGGGGAGTGCTCTATGGCTACACCTTC. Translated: CASFDGGVLYGYTF.

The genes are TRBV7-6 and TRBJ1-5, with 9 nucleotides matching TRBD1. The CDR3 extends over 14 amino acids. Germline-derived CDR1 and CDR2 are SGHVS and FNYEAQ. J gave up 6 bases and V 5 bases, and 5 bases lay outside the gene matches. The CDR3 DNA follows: TGTGCCAGCAGCGCAGGGACAGGGAGTCAGCCCCAGCATTTT. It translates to CASSAGTGSQPQHF.

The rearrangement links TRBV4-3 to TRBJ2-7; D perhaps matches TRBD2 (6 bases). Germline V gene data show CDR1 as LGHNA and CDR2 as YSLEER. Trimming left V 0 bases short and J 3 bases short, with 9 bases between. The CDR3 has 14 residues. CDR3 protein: CASSQDVGGYEQYF. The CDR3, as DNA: TGCGCCAGCAGCCAAGATGTGGGGGGCTACGAGCAGTACTTC.

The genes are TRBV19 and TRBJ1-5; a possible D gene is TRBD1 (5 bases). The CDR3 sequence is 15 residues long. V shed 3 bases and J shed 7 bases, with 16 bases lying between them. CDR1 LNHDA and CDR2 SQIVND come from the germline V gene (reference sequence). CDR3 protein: CASSMRRDQSQPQHF. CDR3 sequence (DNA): TGTGCCAGTAGTATGAGGAGGGACCAGAGCCAGCCCCAGCATTTT.

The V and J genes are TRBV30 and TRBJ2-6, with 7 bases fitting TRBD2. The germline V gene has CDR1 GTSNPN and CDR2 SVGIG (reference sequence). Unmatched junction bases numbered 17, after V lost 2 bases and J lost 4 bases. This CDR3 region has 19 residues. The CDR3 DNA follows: TGTGCCTGGAGTAGGGTTGGGGGGGATGGACGGGCGGGGGCCAACGTCCTGACTTTC. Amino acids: CAWSRVGGDGRAGANVLTF.

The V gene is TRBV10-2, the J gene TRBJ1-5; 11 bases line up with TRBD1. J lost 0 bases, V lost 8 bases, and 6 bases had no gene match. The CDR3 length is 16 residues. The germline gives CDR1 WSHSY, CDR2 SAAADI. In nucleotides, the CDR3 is TGCGCCAGCCGGGACAGGGGGGCCGATAGCAATCAGCCCCAGCATTTT. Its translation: CASRDRGADSNQPQHF.

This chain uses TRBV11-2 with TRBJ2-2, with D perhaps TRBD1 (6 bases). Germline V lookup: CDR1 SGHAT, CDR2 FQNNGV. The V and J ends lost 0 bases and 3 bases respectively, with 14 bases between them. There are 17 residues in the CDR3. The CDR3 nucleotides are TGTGCCAGCAGCTTAGATTTAGCAGGGGCGTACACCGGGGAGCTGTTTTTT. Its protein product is CASSLDLAGAYTGELFF.

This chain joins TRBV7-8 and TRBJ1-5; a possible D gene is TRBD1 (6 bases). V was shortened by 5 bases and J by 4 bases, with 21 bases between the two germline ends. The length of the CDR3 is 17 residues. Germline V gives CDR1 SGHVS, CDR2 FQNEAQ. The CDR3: CASSQQRQAPLNQPQHF. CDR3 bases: TGTGCCAGCAGCCAACAGAGACAGGCCCCCCTAAATCAGCCCCAGCATTTT.

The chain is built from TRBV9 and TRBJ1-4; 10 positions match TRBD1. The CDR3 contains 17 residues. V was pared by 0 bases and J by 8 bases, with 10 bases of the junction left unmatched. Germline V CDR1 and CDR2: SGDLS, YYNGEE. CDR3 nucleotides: TGTGCCAGCAGCGTAGGCTTCAGGGACAGGGGTAACGAAAAACTGTTTTTT. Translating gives CASSVGFRDRGNEKLFF. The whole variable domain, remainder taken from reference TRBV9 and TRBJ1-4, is DSGVTQTPKHLITATGQRVTLRCSPRSGDLSVYWYQQSLDQGLQFLIQYYNGEERAKGNILERFSAQQFPDLHSELNLSSLELGDSALYFCASSVGFRDRGNEKLFFGSGTQLSVL.

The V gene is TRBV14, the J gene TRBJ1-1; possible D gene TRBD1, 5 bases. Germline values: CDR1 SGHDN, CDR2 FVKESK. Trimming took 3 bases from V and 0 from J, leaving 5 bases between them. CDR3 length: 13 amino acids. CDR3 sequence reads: CASSQTVNTEAFF. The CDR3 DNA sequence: TGTGCCAGCAGCCAGACAGTGAACACTGAAGCTTTCTTT.

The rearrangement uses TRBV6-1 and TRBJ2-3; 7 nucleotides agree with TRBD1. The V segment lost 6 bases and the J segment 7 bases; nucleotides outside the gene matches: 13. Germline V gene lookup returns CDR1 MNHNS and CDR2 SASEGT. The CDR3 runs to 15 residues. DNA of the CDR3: TGTGCCAGCAGCAGAGGGACAGAGGGTGGGAATACGCAGTATTTT. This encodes CASSRGTEGGNTQYF.

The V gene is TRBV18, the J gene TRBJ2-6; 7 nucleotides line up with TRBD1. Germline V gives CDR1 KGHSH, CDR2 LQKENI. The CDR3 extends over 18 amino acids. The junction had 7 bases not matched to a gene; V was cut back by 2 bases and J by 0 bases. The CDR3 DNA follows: TGTGCCAGCTCACCAAGGCCGGGACAGAACTCTGGGGCCAACGTCCTGACTTTC. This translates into CASSPRPGQNSGANVLTF. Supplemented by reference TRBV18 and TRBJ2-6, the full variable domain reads NAGVMQNPRHLVRRRGQEARLRCSPMKGHSHVYWYRQLPEEGLKFMVYLQKENIIDESGMPKERFSAEFPKEGPSILRIQQVVRGDSAAYFCASSPRPGQNSGANVLTFGAGSRLTVL.

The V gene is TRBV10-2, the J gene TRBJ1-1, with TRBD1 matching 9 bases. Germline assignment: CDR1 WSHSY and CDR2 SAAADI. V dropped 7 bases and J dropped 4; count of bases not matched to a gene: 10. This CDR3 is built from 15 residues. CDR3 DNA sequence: TGCGCCAGCATGAGGCTGGGACAGGGTGGCACTGAAGCTTTCTTT. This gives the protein CASMRLGQGGTEAFF.